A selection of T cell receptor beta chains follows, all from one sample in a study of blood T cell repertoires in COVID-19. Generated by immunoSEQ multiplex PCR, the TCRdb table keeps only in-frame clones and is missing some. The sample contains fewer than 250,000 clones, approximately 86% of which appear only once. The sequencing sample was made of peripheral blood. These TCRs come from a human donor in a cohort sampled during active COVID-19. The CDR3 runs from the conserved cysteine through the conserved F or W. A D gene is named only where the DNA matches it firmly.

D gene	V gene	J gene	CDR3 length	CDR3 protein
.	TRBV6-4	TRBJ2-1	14	CASSDGVRSAEQFF
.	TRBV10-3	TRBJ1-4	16	CAISESGNAQVGKLFF
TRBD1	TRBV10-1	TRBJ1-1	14	CASSLGTGQTEAFF
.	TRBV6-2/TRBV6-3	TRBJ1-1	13	CASSYPLDTEAFF
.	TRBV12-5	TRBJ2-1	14	CASVSGDSYNEQFF
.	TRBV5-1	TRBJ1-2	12	CASTDSNYGYTF
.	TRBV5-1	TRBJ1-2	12	CASSLVEGGYTF
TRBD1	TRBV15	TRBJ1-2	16	CATSRGTGFSNYGYTF
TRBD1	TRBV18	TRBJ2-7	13	CASSPDRDYEQYF
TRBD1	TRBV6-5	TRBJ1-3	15	CASSPLQGGPNTIYF
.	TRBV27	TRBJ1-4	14	CASSPGRRGEKLFF
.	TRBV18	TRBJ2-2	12	CASSPSAGELFF
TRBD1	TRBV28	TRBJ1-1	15	CASTSAGQGFSEAFF
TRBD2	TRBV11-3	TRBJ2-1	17	CASSLRGTSGVYNEQFF